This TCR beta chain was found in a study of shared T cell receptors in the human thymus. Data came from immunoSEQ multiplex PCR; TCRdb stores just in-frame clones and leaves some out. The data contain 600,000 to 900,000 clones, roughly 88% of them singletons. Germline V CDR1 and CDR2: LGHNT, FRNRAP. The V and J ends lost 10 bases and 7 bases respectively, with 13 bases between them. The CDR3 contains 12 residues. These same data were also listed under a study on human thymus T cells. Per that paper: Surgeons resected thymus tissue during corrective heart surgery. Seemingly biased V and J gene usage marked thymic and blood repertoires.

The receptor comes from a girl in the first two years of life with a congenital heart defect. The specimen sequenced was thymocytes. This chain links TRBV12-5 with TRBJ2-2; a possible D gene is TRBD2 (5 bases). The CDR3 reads CAMGNEGGELFF. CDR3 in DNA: TGTGCTATGGGTAACGAGGGCGGGGAGCTGTTTTTT. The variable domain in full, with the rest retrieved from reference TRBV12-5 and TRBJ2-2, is DARVTQTPRHKVTEMGQEVTMRCQPILGHNTVFWYRQTMMQGLELLAYFRNRAPLDDSGMPKDRFSAEMPDATLATLKIQPSEPRDSAVYFCAMGNEGGELFFGEGSRLTVL.